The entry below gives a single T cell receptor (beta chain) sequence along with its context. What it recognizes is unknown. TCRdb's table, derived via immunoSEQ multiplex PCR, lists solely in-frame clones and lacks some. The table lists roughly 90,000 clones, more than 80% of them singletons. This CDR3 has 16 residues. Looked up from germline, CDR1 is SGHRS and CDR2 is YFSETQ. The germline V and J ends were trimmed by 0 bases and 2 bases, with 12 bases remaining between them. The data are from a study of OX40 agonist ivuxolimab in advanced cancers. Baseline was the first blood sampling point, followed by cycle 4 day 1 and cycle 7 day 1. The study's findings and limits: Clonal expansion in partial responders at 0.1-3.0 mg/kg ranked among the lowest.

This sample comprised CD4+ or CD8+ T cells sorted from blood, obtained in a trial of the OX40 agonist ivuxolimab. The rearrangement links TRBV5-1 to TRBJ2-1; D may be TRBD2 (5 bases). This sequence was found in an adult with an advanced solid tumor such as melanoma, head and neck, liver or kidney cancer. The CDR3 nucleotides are TGCGCCAGCAGCTTGGGTGGCGGGCCCACCTACAATGAGCAGTTCTTC. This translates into CASSLGGGPTYNEQFF.